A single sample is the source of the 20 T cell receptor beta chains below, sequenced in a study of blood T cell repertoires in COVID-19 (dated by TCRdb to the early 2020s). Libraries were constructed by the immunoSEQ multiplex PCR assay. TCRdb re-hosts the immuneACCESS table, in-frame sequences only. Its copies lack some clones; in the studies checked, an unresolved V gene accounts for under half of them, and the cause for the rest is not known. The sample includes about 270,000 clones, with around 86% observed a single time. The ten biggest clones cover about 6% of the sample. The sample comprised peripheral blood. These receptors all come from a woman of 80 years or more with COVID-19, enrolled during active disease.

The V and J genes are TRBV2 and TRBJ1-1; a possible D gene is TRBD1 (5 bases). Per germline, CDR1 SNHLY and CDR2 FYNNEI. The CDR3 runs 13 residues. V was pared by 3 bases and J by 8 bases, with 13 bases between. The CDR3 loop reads CASSDRGRDEAFF. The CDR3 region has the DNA TGTGCCAGCAGTGATAGGGGCAGAGACGAAGCTTTCTTT.

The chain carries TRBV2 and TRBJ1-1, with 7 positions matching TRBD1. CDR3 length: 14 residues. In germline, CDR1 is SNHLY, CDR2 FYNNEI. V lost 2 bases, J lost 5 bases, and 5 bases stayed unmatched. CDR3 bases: TGTGCCAGCAGTGAACAGGGGGAAAGGACTGAAGCTTTCTTT. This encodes CASSEQGERTEAFF.

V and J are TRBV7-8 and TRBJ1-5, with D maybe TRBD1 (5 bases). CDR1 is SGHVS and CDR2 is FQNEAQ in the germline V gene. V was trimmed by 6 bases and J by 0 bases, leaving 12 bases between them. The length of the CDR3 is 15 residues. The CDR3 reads CASRETGDSNQPQHF. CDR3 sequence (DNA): TGTGCCAGCAGAGAAACAGGAGATAGCAATCAGCCCCAGCATTTT.

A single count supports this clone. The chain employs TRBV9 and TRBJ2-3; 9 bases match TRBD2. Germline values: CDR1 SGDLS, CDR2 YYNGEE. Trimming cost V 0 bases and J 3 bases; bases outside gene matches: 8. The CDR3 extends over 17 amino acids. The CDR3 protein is CASSVEYGTSLTDTQYF. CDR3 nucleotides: TGTGCCAGCAGCGTAGAATACGGGACTAGCCTTACAGATACGCAGTATTTT.

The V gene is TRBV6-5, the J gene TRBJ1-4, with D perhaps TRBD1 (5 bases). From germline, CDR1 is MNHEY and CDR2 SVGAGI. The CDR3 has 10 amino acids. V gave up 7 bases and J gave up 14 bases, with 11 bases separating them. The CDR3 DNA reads TGTGCCAGCATGGGGCAATCTCTGTTTTTT. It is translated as CASMGQSLFF.

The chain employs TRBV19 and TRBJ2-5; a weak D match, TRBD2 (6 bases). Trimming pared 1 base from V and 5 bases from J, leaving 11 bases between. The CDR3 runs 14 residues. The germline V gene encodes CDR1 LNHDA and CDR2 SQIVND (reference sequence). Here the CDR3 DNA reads TGTGCCAGTAGTATAGGGAGGGCGGGGGAGACCCAGTACTTC. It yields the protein CASSIGRAGETQYF.

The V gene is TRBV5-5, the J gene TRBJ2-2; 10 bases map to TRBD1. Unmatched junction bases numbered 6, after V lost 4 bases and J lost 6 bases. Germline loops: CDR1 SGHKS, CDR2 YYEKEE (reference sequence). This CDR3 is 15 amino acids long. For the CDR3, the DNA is TGTGCCAGCAGCGGGTCCGGGACAGGGGCCGGGGAGCTGTTTTTT. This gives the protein CASSGSGTGAGELFF.

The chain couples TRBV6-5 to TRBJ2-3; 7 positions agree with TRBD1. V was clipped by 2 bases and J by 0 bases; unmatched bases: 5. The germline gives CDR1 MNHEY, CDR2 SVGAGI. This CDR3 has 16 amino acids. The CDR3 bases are TGTGCCAGCAGTTACCGGGACAGCCCTAGCACAGATACGCAGTATTTT. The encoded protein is CASSYRDSPSTDTQYF.

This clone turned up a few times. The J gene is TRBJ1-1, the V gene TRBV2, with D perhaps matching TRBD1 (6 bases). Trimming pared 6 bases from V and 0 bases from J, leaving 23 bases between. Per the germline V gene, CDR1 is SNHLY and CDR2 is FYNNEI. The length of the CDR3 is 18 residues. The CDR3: CASRDTWGGAAMNTEAFF. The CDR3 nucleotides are TGTGCCAGCAGAGATACTTGGGGGGGGGCTGCAATGAACACTGAAGCTTTCTTT.

CDR3 residues: CASSVSQGNTEAFF. CDR3 coding DNA: TGTGCCAGCAGCGTATCTCAGGGGAACACTGAAGCTTTCTTT. The chain links TRBV9 to TRBJ1-1; D is possibly TRBD1 (5 bases). The length of the CDR3 is 14 residues. In germline, CDR1 is SGDLS, CDR2 YYNGEE. V was clipped by 1 base and J by 1 base, with 8 bases between them.

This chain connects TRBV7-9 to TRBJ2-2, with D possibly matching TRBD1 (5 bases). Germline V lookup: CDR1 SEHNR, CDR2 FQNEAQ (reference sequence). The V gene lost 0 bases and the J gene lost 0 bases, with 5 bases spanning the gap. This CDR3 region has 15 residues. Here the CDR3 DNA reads TGTGCCAGCAGCTTAGCAGGGGCGAACACCGGGGAGCTGTTTTTT. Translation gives CASSLAGANTGELFF.

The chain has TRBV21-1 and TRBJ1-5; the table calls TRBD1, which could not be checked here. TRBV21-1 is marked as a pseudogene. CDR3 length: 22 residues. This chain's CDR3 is CASRGETGSRSGHFLGNQPQHF. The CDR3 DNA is TGTGCCAGCAGGGGTGAAACAGGGAGCCGTTCGGGTCACTTTCTTGGGAATCAGCCCCAGCATTTT.

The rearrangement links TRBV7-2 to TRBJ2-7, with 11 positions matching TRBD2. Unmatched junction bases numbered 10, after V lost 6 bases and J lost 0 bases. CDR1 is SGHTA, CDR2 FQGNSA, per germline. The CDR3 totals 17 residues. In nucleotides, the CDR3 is TGTGCCAGCAGAACTAGCGGGGGCGGAAGGAGCTCCTACGAGCAGTACTTC. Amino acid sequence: CASRTSGGGRSSYEQYF.

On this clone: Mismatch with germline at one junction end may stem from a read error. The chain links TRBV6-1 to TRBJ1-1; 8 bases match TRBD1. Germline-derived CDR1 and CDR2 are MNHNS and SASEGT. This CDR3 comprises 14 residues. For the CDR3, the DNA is TGTGCCAGCAGTACATGGACAGGGAACCCTGAAGCTTTCTTT. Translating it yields CASSTWTGNPEAFF.

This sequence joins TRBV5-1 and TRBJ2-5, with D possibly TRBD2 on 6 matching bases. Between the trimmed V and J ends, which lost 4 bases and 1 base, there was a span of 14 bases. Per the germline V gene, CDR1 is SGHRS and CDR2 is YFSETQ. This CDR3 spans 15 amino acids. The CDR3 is CASSLYPSAQETQYF. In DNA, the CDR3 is TGCGCCAGCAGCCTTTACCCTAGCGCCCAAGAGACCCAGTACTTC.

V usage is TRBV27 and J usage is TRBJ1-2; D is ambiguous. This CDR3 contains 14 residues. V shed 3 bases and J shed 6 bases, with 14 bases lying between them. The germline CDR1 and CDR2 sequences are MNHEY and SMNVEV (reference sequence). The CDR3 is CASSLRGGLDGYTF. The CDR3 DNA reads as TGTGCCAGCAGTTTGAGAGGAGGGTTAGATGGCTACACCTTC.

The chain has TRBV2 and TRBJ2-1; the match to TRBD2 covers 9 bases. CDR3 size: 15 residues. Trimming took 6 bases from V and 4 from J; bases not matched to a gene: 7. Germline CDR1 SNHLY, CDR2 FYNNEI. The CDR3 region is CASRPGTSSYNEQFF. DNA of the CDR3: TGTGCCAGCAGACCTGGGACTAGCAGTTACAATGAGCAGTTCTTC.

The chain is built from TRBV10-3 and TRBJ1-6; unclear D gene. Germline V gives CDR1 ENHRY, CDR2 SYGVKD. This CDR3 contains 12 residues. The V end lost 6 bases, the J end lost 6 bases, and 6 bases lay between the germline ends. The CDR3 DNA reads TGTGCCATCAGGGACTCTAATTCACCCCTCCACTTT. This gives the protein CAIRDSNSPLHF.

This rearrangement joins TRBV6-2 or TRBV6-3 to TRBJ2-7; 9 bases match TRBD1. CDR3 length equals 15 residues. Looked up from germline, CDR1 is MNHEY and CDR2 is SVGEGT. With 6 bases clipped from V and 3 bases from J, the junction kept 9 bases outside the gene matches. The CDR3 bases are TGTGCCAGCAGCTATACTTCGGACAGGGGCTACGAGCAGTACTTC. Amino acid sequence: CASSYTSDRGYEQYF.

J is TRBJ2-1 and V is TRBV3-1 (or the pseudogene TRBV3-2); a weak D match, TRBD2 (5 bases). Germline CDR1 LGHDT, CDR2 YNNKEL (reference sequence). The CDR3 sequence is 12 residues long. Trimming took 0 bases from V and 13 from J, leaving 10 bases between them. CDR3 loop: CASSQEFRGQFF. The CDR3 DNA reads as TGTGCCAGCAGCCAAGAATTCCGGGGACAGTTCTTC.